This record concerns one T cell receptor (beta chain) sequence. The antigen remains undetermined. These data are taken from a study of blood T cells in healthy people across ages. The study, taken as a whole, reports: Versus aged donors, long-lived donors had higher diversity and more naive CD4+ cells. Unknown donor CMV status possibly confounded expanded clonotype changes.

Every donor contributed 7.5 to 10 milliliters of peripheral blood by blood draw. Alongside a J-beta primer mix, a sample-barcoded 5' primer served in a second PCR lasting roughly 7 to 11 cycles. TCRdb passed the 5' RACE reads through MiXCR, listing each CDR3 protein once. This sample yields about 800,000 distinct CDR3 sequences, of which roughly 50% are seen a single time; roughly 22% belongs to the top ten. V dropped 4 bases and J dropped 9; count of bases not matched to a gene: 7. This CDR3 is 16 amino acids long. The sequenced sample consisted of blood. This sequence originates from a man aged 30 to 45 in good health. The chain employs TRBV12-3 or TRBV12-4 and TRBJ2-1, with 15 bases identical to TRBD2. In DNA form, the CDR3 reads TGTGCCAGCAGTTGGACTAGCGGGGGGGGTTATGCTGAGCAGTTCTTC. Encoded protein: CASSWTSGGGYAEQFF.